The rows below give T cell receptor beta chains drawn from one sample of a study of cytomegalovirus exposure and HLA in healthy donors. Sequenced by immunoSEQ multiplex PCR; TCRdb stores in-frame clones only, minus some. The sample includes 150,000 to 170,000 clones, roughly 90% of them seen just once. The specimen sequenced was PBMCs. The source of these receptors is a man aged 18 to 30 in good health and CMV-seropositive. The CDR3 runs from the conserved cysteine through the conserved F or W. A D gene is named only where the DNA matches it firmly. Clone size is stated in some rows and not others, as once, few, many or a class when expanded.

v_call	clone_size	j_call	d_call	cdr3_nt	cdr3_aa
TRBV29-1	once	TRBJ2-7	TRBD2	TGCAGCGTGGGTAGCGGGAGAGAGTCGTACGAGCAGTACTTC	CSVGSGRESYEQYF
TRBV18	.	TRBJ1-1	.	TGTGCCAGCTCACCGAACGGGGCTGAAGCTTTCTTT	CASSPNGAEAFF
TRBV27	.	TRBJ2-5	.	TGTGCCAGCAGTACCCGGACAACTGCACAAGAGACCCAGTACTTC	CASSTRTTAQETQYF
TRBV10-1	.	TRBJ2-7	TRBD1	TGCGCCAGCCGTGTGGGACAGGGGCACGGTTACGAGCAGTACTTC	CASRVGQGHGYEQYF
TRBV7-3	.	TRBJ2-2	.	TGTGCCAGCAGCTTAACGTTCTCCAGGACCGGGGAGCTGTTTTTT	CASSLTFSRTGELFF
TRBV10-2	.	TRBJ2-7	TRBD1	TGCGCCAGCAGTGAACCAGGGGGCTTATACGAGCAGTACTTC	CASSEPGGLYEQYF
TRBV6-5	.	TRBJ2-1	TRBD1	TGTGCCAGCAGTCACGGTTGGGACAGGGCGAATGAGCAGTTCTTC	CASSHGWDRANEQFF
TRBV30	once	TRBJ1-5	.	TGTGCCTGGAGTAGACAGGGCAATCAGCCCCAGCATTTT	CAWSRQGNQPQHF
TRBV18	.	TRBJ2-7	TRBD1	TGTGCCAGCTCGCGTCTCCCCTCGGGACAGGGGGCCTACGAGCAGTACTTC	CASSRLPSGQGAYEQYF
TRBV9	.	TRBJ2-7	TRBD2	TGTGCCAGCAGCGTAGGAGGCGGGGGGGACGAGCAGTACTTC	CASSVGGGGDEQYF
TRBV7-7	.	TRBJ2-1	.	TGTGCCAGCACTAATCTTGTGGGGGCCGGGGAGCAGTTCTTC	CASTNLVGAGEQFF
TRBV7-3	.	TRBJ1-5	.	TGTGCCAGCAGGTTTCCTGGGGGCCTTTATAGCAATCAGCCCCAGCATTTT	CASRFPGGLYSNQPQHF
TRBV29-1	.	TRBJ1-1	TRBD1	TGCAGCGTTCCTCCAGGGGGCGCCTGGAACACTGAAGCTTTCTTT	CSVPPGGAWNTEAFF
TRBV18	.	TRBJ2-3	TRBD1	TGTGCCAGCTCACCCGTGACAGGGTTAGATACGCAGTATTTT	CASSPVTGLDTQYF
TRBV5-5	.	TRBJ2-3	.	TGTGCCAGCTGGGGGCGTGATACGCAGTATTTT	CASWGRDTQYF
TRBV7-9	.	TRBJ1-5	.	TGTGCCAGCAGCGAAATGGGGGGTCCAAATCAGCCCCAGCATTTT	CASSEMGGPNQPQHF
TRBV5-4	.	TRBJ1-2	TRBD1	TGTGCCAGCAGCTTGGTTGACAGGGAGGATGGCTACACCTTC	CASSLVDREDGYTF
TRBV2	once	TRBJ2-2	TRBD2	TGTGCCAGCAGTGATGTAGCGGGAGGGTTAGGGGCCGGGGAGCTGTTTTTT	CASSDVAGGLGAGELFF
TRBV19	.	TRBJ1-5	.	TGTGCCACCTACGGCCAGGGGAGCAATCAGCCCCAGCATTTT	CATYGQGSNQPQHF
TRBV19	.	TRBJ2-7	TRBD2	TGTGCCAGTAGTATCCGACTAGCGGGGGGCTACGAGCAGTACTTC	CASSIRLAGGYEQYF
TRBV30	few	TRBJ1-4	.	TGTGCCTGGAGCTTAGGCTGGGCCAGGAGGGCAACTAATGAAAAACTGTTTTTT	CAWSLGWARRATNEKLFF
TRBV6-6	.	TRBJ2-7	TRBD1	TGTGCCAGCAGTTACTCGTCTATTACGACAGGGTTCGAGCAGTACTTC	CASSYSSITTGFEQYF
TRBV4-3	.	TRBJ2-6	TRBD2	TGCGCCAGCAGCCAAGTAGGCGGGAGGGCCTCTGGGGCCAACGTCCTGACTTTC	CASSQVGGRASGANVLTF
TRBV9	.	TRBJ2-3	.	TGTGCCAGCAGCGTGCGACAGGTTGGCACAGATACGCAGTATTTT	CASSVRQVGTDTQYF
TRBV4-1	.	TRBJ1-2	.	TGCGCCAGCAGGGGCCAGGGGCTGGGTGGCTACACCTTC	CASRGQGLGGYTF
TRBV15	.	TRBJ2-7	TRBD1	TGTGCCACCAGCAGAGGGGGGACAGGGCAAAACGAGCAGTACTTC	CATSRGGTGQNEQYF
TRBV18	.	TRBJ2-1	.	TGTGCCAGCTCACCAGAGGGAATTTCACGTGGGCAGTTCTTC	CASSPEGISRGQFF
TRBV19	.	TRBJ1-1	.	TGTGCCAGTAGCGGCAGGGGCGGGAGCACTGAAGCTTTCTTT	CASSGRGGSTEAFF
TRBV18	few	TRBJ1-2	.	TGTGCCAGCTCACCAGCAGGGGACCTGCTCTATGGCTACACCTTC	CASSPAGDLLYGYTF
TRBV5-4	.	TRBJ1-2	.	TGTGCCAGCAGCAGCCCCAGGGCTGGCTACACCTTC	CASSSPRAGYTF
TRBV7-8	once	TRBJ2-7	TRBD2	TGTGCCAGCAGCTCGCGGACTAGCGGGGGATACGAGCAGTACTTC	CASSSRTSGGYEQYF
TRBV29-1	.	TRBJ2-7	TRBD1	TGCAGCGTTGAGGACGGGACAGGCGTTTCCTACGAGCAGTACTTC	CSVEDGTGVSYEQYF
TRBV6-1	.	TRBJ2-3	TRBD1	TGTGCCAGCAGTGATGGACAGGGCCGCACAGATACGCAGTATTTT	CASSDGQGRTDTQYF
TRBV19	.	TRBJ1-4	TRBD1	TGTGCCAGTAGTATGGACAGGGGTGGGGTGTCCATGGAAAAACTGTTTTTT	CASSMDRGGVSMEKLFF
TRBV5-1	.	TRBJ2-7	.	TGCGCCAGCAGCCATCCCCCACGGGATACAAGGTACGAGCAGTACTTC	CASSHPPRDTRYEQYF
TRBV9	once	TRBJ1-6	TRBD1	TGTGCCAGCAGCGAACGACAGGGTTTGAATTCACCCCTCCACTTT	CASSERQGLNSPLHF
TRBV21-1	.	TRBJ2-4	.	TGTGCCAGCAGCAAAACTACTAGCGGGGGGCCCCGGGGTCGAAAAAACATTCAGTACTTC	CASSKTTSGGPRGRKNIQYF
TRBV7-9	.	TRBJ1-4	TRBD1	TGTGCCAGCAGCTCGGACTCCGACAGGGGGGTCACTAATGAAAAACTGTTTTTT	CASSSDSDRGVTNEKLFF
TRBV12-5	.	TRBJ1-1	.	TGTGCTAGTGGTTCTTCCAACACTGAAGCTTTCTTT	CASGSSNTEAFF
TRBV18	.	TRBJ2-7	TRBD1	TGTGCCAGCTCAAGCGGACAGGGGGCGTCCCCCCCCGTCAAGCAGTACTTC	CASSSGQGASPPVKQYF
TRBV6-4	.	TRBJ1-2	TRBD1	TGTGCCAGCAGTGACTCAGAGGGGGCCGGGTATGGCTACACCTTC	CASSDSEGAGYGYTF
TRBV5-6	.	TRBJ2-7	.	TGTGCCAGCAGCTTGGCCTCCGAGAAGCAGTACTTC	CASSLASEKQYF